This T cell receptor beta chain was sequenced in a study of lymphopenia after photon versus proton radiotherapy. The study's findings and limits: Photon-treated patients lost naive T cells and TCR diversity; proton-treated stayed stable.

Assay used: immunoSEQ multiplex PCR; TCRdb lists only in-frame clones, some missing. The data show 68,000 or so clones, roughly 88% seen once. A word on this clone: No antigen is known for it.

The source was peripheral blood, collected from a patient treated with photon-based radiotherapy. The TCR sequence derives from a woman between 65 and 79 years old with pancreatic cancer.

This CDR3 reads CASSDTMNTEAFF. Here the CDR3 DNA reads TGTGCCAGCAGTGACACGATGAACACTGAAGCTTTCTTT. The chain links TRBV2 to TRBJ1-1; no firm D call. The V end lost 3 bases, the J end lost 0 bases, and 5 bases lay between the germline ends. The CDR3 extends over 13 amino acids. CDR1 SNHLY and CDR2 FYNNEI come from the germline V gene.